A selection of T cell receptor beta chains follows, all from one sample in a study of T cells after yellow fever vaccination. One entry per CDR3 protein results from TCRdb running MiXCR on the 5' RACE reads. Of about 320,000 distinct CDR3 sequences in the sample, roughly 4.3% were seen once. The source material was PBMCs, sampled 15 days after the yellow fever booster vaccination. These receptors originate from a man younger than 30 who received the YFV17D yellow fever vaccine. Both conserved end residues are part of each CDR3. A D gene is named only where the DNA matches it firmly. The size of a clone is reported for some rows only, either as once, few or many, or as a class for expanded clones.

TRBV7-2,-,TRBJ1-1,many,TGTGCCAGCAGCCGAGACGCGGACAGTCGGACTGAAGCTTTCTTT,CASSRDADSRTEAFF
TRBV12-3/TRBV12-4,-,TRBJ2-3,few,TGTGCCAGCAGCCCCGCCTCTAGGACAGATACGCAGTATTTT,CASSPASRTDTQYF
TRBV7-3,-,TRBJ2-2,many,TGTGCCAGCAGCTACAACACAGCCTCGAACACCGGGGAGCTGTTTTTT,CASSYNTASNTGELFF
TRBV4-1,-,TRBJ2-7,many,TGCGCCAGCAGCTGGGACTCCCGGTCCATCGACGAGCAGTACTTC,CASSWDSRSIDEQYF
TRBV7-8,-,TRBJ1-4,few,TGTGCCAGCAGCTTAGTTGGTTTTCACGGTGAAAAACTGTTTTTT,CASSLVGFHGEKLFF
TRBV7-6,TRBD2,TRBJ2-5,many,TGTGCCAGCAGCTTAGAGGGGTGGCGGGGGGCACAAGAGACCCAGTACTTC,CASSLEGWRGAQETQYF
TRBV7-8,-,TRBJ1-1,few,TGTGCCAGCAGCTTAGCTCAGGGTTATGTTCCCATCCCGAACACTGAAGCTTTCTTT,CASSLAQGYVPIPNTEAFF
TRBV5-1,-,TRBJ1-4,few,TGCGCCAGCAGTGCTTTTGGGGCCTACAGGGAAAAACTGTTTTTT,CASSAFGAYREKLFF
TRBV2,TRBD1,TRBJ1-4,-,TGTGCCAGCAGAAGGACAGGGGCTAATGAAAAACTGTTTTTT,CASRRTGANEKLFF
TRBV27,-,TRBJ1-1,-,TGTGCCAGCAGTCCCCCCCGGGTAGGGGGGGGAGACACTGAAGCTTTCTTT,CASSPPRVGGGDTEAFF
TRBV11-2,TRBD1,TRBJ2-1,-,TGTGCCAGCAGCACTCGACAGGGTACGACCTACAATGAGCAGTTCTTC,CASSTRQGTTYNEQFF
TRBV4-3,-,TRBJ1-5,few,TGCGCCAGCAGCCAAGATCTGGGCGTGGACTATCAGCCCCAGCATTTT,CASSQDLGVDYQPQHF
TRBV12-3/TRBV12-4,-,TRBJ1-4,few,TGTGCCAGCAGTTTATCCTCTCAAGGGGAAAAACTGTTTTTT,CASSLSSQGEKLFF
TRBV5-5,TRBD2,TRBJ2-3,many,TGTGCCAGCAGCTTGCAGGCAACCCGACTAGCGTCCTCGGGTACGCAGTATTTT,CASSLQATRLASSGTQYF
TRBV10-3,-,TRBJ1-3,few,TGTGCCATCAGTGGCAGGGTCTCTGGAAACACCATATATTTT,CAISGRVSGNTIYF
TRBV12-3/TRBV12-4,TRBD1,TRBJ2-1,few,TGTGCCAGCAGTCAACACCGAGGGACAGACGAGCAGTTCTTC,CASSQHRGTDEQFF
TRBV20-1,-,TRBJ1-3,many,TGCAGTGCTAGAGTGCAGGGCTCTGGAAACACCATATATTTT,CSARVQGSGNTIYF
TRBV20-1,-,TRBJ2-3,few,TGCAGTGCTAGAGCTCCACAGGGATACGGAGATACGCAGTATTTT,CSARAPQGYGDTQYF
TRBV12-3/TRBV12-4,TRBD1,TRBJ2-3,few,TGTGCCGGAGGGACAGGTATATTAGAGCAGTATTTT,CAGGTGILEQYF
TRBV5-1,-,TRBJ1-2,-,TGCGCCAGCAGCACCGGAGGACAAGTTAGAACCGGCTACACCTTC,CASSTGGQVRTGYTF